This T cell receptor beta chain was retrieved from a study of T cells in Graves' hyperthyroidism and ophthalmopathy. RNA transcripts gave rise to amplified TCR beta CDR3 regions. First-round RT-PCR of the TCR CDR3 relied on the HTBI primer set. Via MiXCR, TCRdb re-called the multiplex PCR reads, giving one row per CDR3 protein. Of roughly 170,000 distinct CDR3 sequences in the sample, just under 9.5% were seen once. Ten or more counts support this clonotype. V lost 10 bases and J 5 bases, leaving 14 bases between the germline ends. Germline CDR1 is MNHEY and CDR2 is SVGEGT. This CDR3 region has 12 residues.

This rearrangement joins TRBV6-2 or TRBV6-3 to TRBJ1-1, with TRBD1 as a possible D gene (6 bases). The sample was blood. The origin of this receptor is a woman younger than 35 with Graves' hyperthyroidism that later progressed to Graves' ophthalmopathy. In DNA, the CDR3 is TGTGCCACAGGGGAAGGTTGGACTGAAGCTTTCTTT. This sequence encodes CATGEGWTEAFF.